The clone carrying this TCR beta chain appeared a few times. The ends were cut back, 0 bases at V and 3 bases at J, with 9 bases in the middle. The length of the CDR3 is 15 residues. CDR1 is MNHEY, CDR2 SVGAGI, per germline. This specimen comes from a study of T cell responses to AZD1222 COVID-19 vaccine. Repertoires were generated with immunoSEQ multiplex PCR, while TCRdb's copy carries only in-frame clones and drops some. Of some 140,000 clones in the sample, approximately 91% are singletons; the top ten hold 1.5% to 2%. The input for sequencing was peripheral blood, taken on day 0 of AZD1222 vaccination. The rearrangement joins TRBV6-5 to TRBJ2-1; D not resolved. The clonotype comes from an adult in good health. CDR3 DNA: TGTGCCAGCAGTTACTCGATTGCGGACTACAATGAGCAGTTCTTC. Translating gives CASSYSIADYNEQFF.